Following are 22 T cell receptor beta chains from one sample sequenced in a study of cytomegalovirus exposure and HLA in healthy donors. Amplification used 60 Vbeta primers and 13 Jbeta primers. Libraries were prepared by immunoSEQ multiplex PCR; TCRdb keeps only in-frame clonotypes and omits some of them. Across around 120,000 clones, the top ten clones capture around 0.59% of the sample. The sample was PBMCs. The receptors originated from a man aged 50 to 60 in good health and CMV-seronegative.

The gene calls are TRBV19 and TRBJ1-1; D ambiguous. The CDR3 is 15 residues long. Trimming removed 0 bases from V and 0 bases from J, with 8 bases in between. Germline CDR1 is LNHDA and CDR2 is SQIVND (reference sequence). The CDR3 sequence is CASSIEVQLNTEAFF. CDR3 nucleotides: TGTGCCAGTAGTATAGAGGTTCAGTTGAACACTGAAGCTTTCTTT.

The J gene is TRBJ1-2, the V gene TRBV19; 9 bases fit TRBD1. The CDR3 runs to 14 residues. The V gene end was trimmed by 6 bases and the J gene end by 9 bases; junction bases not matched to a gene: 11. Germline V gene sequence: CDR1 LNHDA, CDR2 SQIVND (reference sequence). The CDR3 nucleotides are TGTGCCAGTAGAGATGGACAGGGGACGAGGCGCTACACCTTC. Protein product: CASRDGQGTRRYTF. Drawing the rest from reference TRBV19 and TRBJ1-2, the complete variable domain is DGGITQSPKYLFRKEGQNVTLSCEQNLNHDAMYWYRQDPGQGLRLIYYSQIVNDFQKGDIAEGYSVSREKKESFPLTVTSAQKNPTAFYLCASRDGQGTRRYTFGSGTRLTVV.

V usage is TRBV5-1 and J usage is TRBJ1-1; D is ambiguous. Germline V CDR1 and CDR2: SGHRS, YFSETQ. V gave up 5 bases and J gave up 1 base, with 9 bases separating them. CDR3 length: 13 residues. For the CDR3, the DNA is TGCGCCAGCAGGATCTCGGGGAACACTGAAGCTTTCTTT. It encodes CASRISGNTEAFF.

The chain has TRBV5-5 and TRBJ1-2; 8 nucleotides agree with TRBD1. Germline CDR1 is SGHKS and CDR2 is YYEKEE (reference sequence). CDR3 length equals 15 residues. The trim removed 4 bases at V and 2 bases at J, leaving 7 bases unmatched. CDR3 nucleotide sequence: TGTGCCAGCAGCGAAAGGACAGGGACCAACTATGGCTACACCTTC. Encoded protein: CASSERTGTNYGYTF. The complete variable domain, with remaining parts taken from reference TRBV5-5 and TRBJ1-2, reads DAGVTQSPTHLIKTRGQQVTLRCSPISGHKSVSWYQQVLGQGPQFIFQYYEKEERGRGNFPDRFSARQFPNYSSELNVNALLLGDSALYLCASSERTGTNYGYTFGSGTRLTVV.

The chain links TRBV6-4 to TRBJ2-1, with D perhaps TRBD1 (6 bases). This CDR3 contains 13 residues. CDR1 is MRHNA, CDR2 SNTAGT, per germline. V was trimmed by 6 bases and J by 5 bases, leaving 11 bases between them. The chain's CDR3 is CASRRDTDNEQFF. The CDR3 DNA reads as TGTGCCAGCAGAAGGGACACTGACAATGAGCAGTTCTTC.

The J gene is TRBJ2-7, the V gene TRBV7-9; D call uncertain. Germline values: CDR1 SEHNR, CDR2 FQNEAQ (reference sequence). V lost 2 bases to trimming and J lost 6 bases, with 5 bases between them. The CDR3 runs to 11 residues. The CDR3 DNA follows: TGTGCCAGCAGCTTATACGGCGAGCAGTACTTC. Its protein is CASSLYGEQYF.

In the case of this clone: The junction shows a germline mismatch at one end, possibly a read error. The rearrangement uses TRBV5-1 and TRBJ2-5, with D perhaps matching TRBD1 (6 bases). There are 15 residues in the CDR3. Germline CDR1 SGHRS, CDR2 YFSETQ. The CDR3 loop reads CAGSLAGTTQETQYF. CDR3 coding DNA: TGCGCCGGCAGCTTGGCCGGGACAACACAAGAGACCCAGTACTTC.

The V and J genes are TRBV19 and TRBJ1-1, with 9 bases identical to TRBD1. V trimming: 6 bases; J trimming: 2 bases; junction bases outside the gene matches: 4. The CDR3 contains 14 residues. CDR1 and CDR2 (germline): LNHDA, SQIVND (reference sequence). CDR3 protein: CASSTQGANTEAFF. CDR3 DNA sequence: TGTGCCAGTAGCACACAGGGGGCTAACACTGAAGCTTTCTTT.

J is TRBJ1-2 and V is TRBV7-9; D is unclear. The V end was cut by 2 bases, the J end by 8 bases, with 21 bases between. In germline, CDR1 is SEHNR, CDR2 FQNEAQ (reference sequence). This CDR3 is built from 16 residues. CDR3 sequence (DNA): TGTGCCAGCAGCTTAAGCGGGGATACAGCCCTATGGGGCTACACCTTC. This translates into CASSLSGDTALWGYTF.

The genes are TRBV5-4 and TRBJ2-5; tentatively, D is TRBD2 (6 bases). Trimming took 3 bases from V and 1 from J, leaving 10 bases between them. The CDR3 runs to 14 residues. CDR1 is SGHNT, CDR2 YYREEE, per germline (reference sequence). CDR3 bases: TGTGCCAGCAGCTCCTGGACTACCCAAGAGACCCAGTACTTC. The encoded protein is CASSSWTTQETQYF.

The CDR3 bases are TGTGCCAGCATAGCGGGAGTCGGGGAGACCCAGTACTTC. Protein product: CASIAGVGETQYF. The chain carries TRBV25-1 and TRBJ2-5; 9 bases fit TRBD2. V was pared by 7 bases and J by 5 bases, with 5 bases of the junction left unmatched. The CDR3 is 13 amino acids. Germline CDR1 reads MGHDK; CDR2 reads SYGVNS.

The chain carries TRBV7-6 and TRBJ2-5, with TRBD2 matching 7 bases. This CDR3 contains 13 residues. From germline, CDR1 is SGHVS and CDR2 FNYEAQ. V dropped 8 bases and J dropped 2; count of bases not matched to a gene: 5. The CDR3: CASERGPQETQYF. As DNA, the CDR3 is TGTGCCAGCGAGCGGGGCCCGCAAGAGACCCAGTACTTC.

V and J are TRBV19 and TRBJ1-3; a possible D gene is TRBD1 (5 bases). The CDR3 consists of 16 residues. Deletions cut 5 bases from V and 3 bases from J, with 17 bases between. CDR1 is LNHDA, CDR2 SQIVND, per germline (reference sequence). The DNA of the CDR3 is TGTGCCAGTAGTCATACCGGAGGAGGGGTTGGAAACACCATATATTTT. Translation gives CASSHTGGGVGNTIYF. Full variable domain (missing parts from reference TRBV19 and TRBJ1-3): DGGITQSPKYLFRKEGQNVTLSCEQNLNHDAMYWYRQDPGQGLRLIYYSQIVNDFQKGDIAEGYSVSREKKESFPLTVTSAQKNPTAFYLCASSHTGGGVGNTIYFGEGSWLTVV.

This sequence joins TRBV7-2 and TRBJ2-3, with 9 bases identical to TRBD1. Germline trimming cut 1 base from V and 3 bases from J; bases unmatched to any gene: 8. Germline V CDR1 and CDR2: SGHTA, FQGNSA. The CDR3 is 17 residues long. The DNA of the CDR3 is TGTGCCAGCAGCTTAGTAGGAGGGACAGGGAGGACAGATACGCAGTATTTT. Protein sequence: CASSLVGGTGRTDTQYF.

The genes are TRBV7-6 and TRBJ2-1, with D possibly being TRBD1 (5 bases). Trimming cost V 1 base and J 8 bases, with 6 bases left between them. This CDR3 comprises 12 residues. Germline loops: CDR1 SGHVS, CDR2 FNYEAQ. The CDR3 DNA reads as TGTGCCAGCAGCTTAGGGGGCGATGAGCAGTTCTTC. Translating gives CASSLGGDEQFF.

The CDR3 DNA reads TGTGCCAGCAGCTTGGAGCGCACAGATACGCAGTATTTT. It codes for CASSLERTDTQYF. This chain uses TRBV5-6 with TRBJ2-3; D call uncertain. There are 13 residues in the CDR3. Per germline, CDR1 SGHDT and CDR2 YYEEEE. V was cut by 0 bases and J by 1 base, with 3 bases left in between.

The rearrangement joins TRBV11-2 to TRBJ2-7, with unresolved D. This CDR3 contains 14 residues. The germline V gene has CDR1 SGHAT and CDR2 FQNNGV. Trimming took 3 bases from V and 2 from J, leaving 11 bases between them. CDR3: CASSLVPGAYEQYF. In DNA, the CDR3 is TGTGCCAGCAGCTTGGTTCCAGGCGCCTACGAGCAGTACTTC. Supplemented by reference TRBV11-2 and TRBJ2-7, the full variable domain reads EAGVAQSPRYKIIEKRQSVAFWCNPISGHATLYWYQQILGQGPKLLIQFQNNGVVDDSQLPKDRFSAERLKGVDSTLKIQPAKLEDSAVYLCASSLVPGAYEQYFGPGTRLTVT.

V and J are TRBV6-1 and TRBJ2-2; D is perhaps TRBD1 (6 bases). This CDR3 has 15 residues. With 6 bases removed from V and 6 bases from J, the gap between germline ends came to 17 bases. Germline CDR1 MNHNS, CDR2 SASEGT. In nucleotides, the CDR3 is TGTGCCAGCAGCGAATACCCAGAGGGGGCCGGGGAGCTGTTTTTT. It translates to CASSEYPEGAGELFF.

The genes are TRBV29-1 and TRBJ1-1, with D maybe TRBD1 (6 bases). Trimming stripped 4 bases from V and 4 bases from J, with 13 bases between. The CDR3 length is 13 residues. Germline values: CDR1 SQVTM, CDR2 ANQGSEA. The CDR3, as DNA: TGCAGCGTTGGGCTAACAGGGATCACTGAAGCTTTCTTT. Amino acid sequence: CSVGLTGITEAFF.

Worth noting for this clone: Other DNA sequences in this sample translate to the same CDR3. The chain uses TRBV6-5 and TRBJ1-1, with 9 bases lining up with TRBD1. The CDR3 is 14 amino acids. V trimming: 6 bases; J trimming: 4 bases; junction bases outside the gene matches: 6. The germline gives CDR1 MNHEY, CDR2 SVGAGI. In DNA form, the CDR3 reads TGTGCCAGCAGGAGGGGACAGGGAGGCACTGAAGCTTTCTTT. Amino acid sequence: CASRRGQGGTEAFF.

The rearrangement links TRBV7-2 to TRBJ2-6; 10 bases are shared with TRBD1. J lost 4 bases, V lost 8 bases, and 11 bases had no gene match. CDR3 size: 17 residues. Germline V gives CDR1 SGHTA, CDR2 FQGNSA. The CDR3 DNA reads as TGTGCCAGCGCCGGTGGGGGACAGGGGTCCGGGGCCAACGTCCTGACTTTC. Its translation: CASAGGGQGSGANVLTF.

The chain has TRBV19 and TRBJ1-5; 7 bases map to TRBD1. The CDR3 totals 15 residues. With V trimmed by 6 bases and J by 7 bases, 12 bases remained unmatched. Germline V CDR1 and CDR2: LNHDA, SQIVND (reference sequence). The CDR3 region has the DNA TGTGCCAGTAGCCAATTGAGACAGGGAGGACAGCCCCAGCATTTT. It specifies CASSQLRQGGQPQHF.